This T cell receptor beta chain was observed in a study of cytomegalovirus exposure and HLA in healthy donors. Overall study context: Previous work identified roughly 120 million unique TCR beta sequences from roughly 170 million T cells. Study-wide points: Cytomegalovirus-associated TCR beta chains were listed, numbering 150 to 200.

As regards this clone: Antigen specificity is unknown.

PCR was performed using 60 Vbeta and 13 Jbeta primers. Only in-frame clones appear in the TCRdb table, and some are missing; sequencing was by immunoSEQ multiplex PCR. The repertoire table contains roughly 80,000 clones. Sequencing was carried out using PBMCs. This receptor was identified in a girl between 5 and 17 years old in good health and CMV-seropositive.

CDR3 loop: CASSQDIENTEAFF. The DNA for the CDR3 is TGCGCCAGCAGCCAAGATATAGAGAACACTGAAGCTTTCTTT. The rearrangement links TRBV4-1 to TRBJ1-1; D remains unclear. The CDR3 extends over 14 amino acids. The V gene lost 0 bases and the J gene lost 1 base, with 6 bases spanning the gap. Per germline, CDR1 MGHRA and CDR2 YSYEKL.